The source of this TCR beta chain is a study of T cells after yellow fever vaccination. TCRdb called the 5' RACE reads again in MiXCR, with one record for every CDR3 protein. Of 320,000 or so distinct CDR3 sequences in the sample, roughly 8.6% were seen once. Only one count was recorded for this clonotype. Germline CDR1 reads LGHNA; CDR2 reads YNFKEQ. CDR3 length equals 16 residues. Trimming cost V 4 bases and J 5 bases; bases outside gene matches: 12. This sequence joins TRBV4-2 and TRBJ2-3, with TRBD2 identical over 7 bases. The material was PBMCs, obtained about 49 days after the first yellow fever vaccination. The sequence was obtained from a man between 18 and 35 years old who received the YFV17D yellow fever vaccine. CDR3 nucleotide sequence: TGTGCCAGCAGCCTACTAGCTCAATCGGGGGGAGATACGCAGTATTTT. Its protein product is CASSLLAQSGGDTQYF.